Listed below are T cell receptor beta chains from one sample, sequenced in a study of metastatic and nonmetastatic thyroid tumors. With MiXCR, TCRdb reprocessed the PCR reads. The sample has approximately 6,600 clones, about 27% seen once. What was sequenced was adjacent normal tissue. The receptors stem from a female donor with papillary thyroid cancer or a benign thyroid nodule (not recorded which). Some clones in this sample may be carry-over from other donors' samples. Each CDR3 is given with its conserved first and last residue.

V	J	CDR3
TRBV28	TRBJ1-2	CASSFGSGMGGYTF
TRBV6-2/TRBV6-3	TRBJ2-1	CASSLSAGEQFF
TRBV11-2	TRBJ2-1	CASLGGTGNEQFF
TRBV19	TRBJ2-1	CASSIGDYVQNEQFF
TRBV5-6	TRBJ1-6	CASSLGSSYNSPLHF
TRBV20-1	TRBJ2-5	CSASGPGGETQYF
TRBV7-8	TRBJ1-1	CASSLPWGSTEAFF
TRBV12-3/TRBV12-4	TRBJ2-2	CASIPKGLLREELFF
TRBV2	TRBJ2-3	CASREQGRSTDTQYF
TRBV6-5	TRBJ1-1	CASSYSAGGTEAFF
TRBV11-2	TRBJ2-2	CASSLQRGRGTGELFF
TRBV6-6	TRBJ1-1	CASSYGMQGGFTEAFF
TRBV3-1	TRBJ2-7	CASSQEGILSYEQYF
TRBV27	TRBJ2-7	CASSLESGRYEQYF
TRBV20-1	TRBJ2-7	CSARDDPRETSLSPYEQYF
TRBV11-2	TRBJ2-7	CASTISVSYEQYF
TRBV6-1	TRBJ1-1	CASSEYGNTEAFF
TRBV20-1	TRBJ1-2	CSASRDANNYGYTF
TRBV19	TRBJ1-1	CASSICRYTEAFF
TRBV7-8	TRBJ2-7	CASMLSYEQYF
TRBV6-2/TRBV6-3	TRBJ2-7	CASKPMGTGSYEQYF
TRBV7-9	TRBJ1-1	CASSLDQRAEAFF
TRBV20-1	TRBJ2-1	CSARKGLYNEQFF
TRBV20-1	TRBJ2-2	CSARRQAITGELFF
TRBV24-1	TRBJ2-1	CATSDFGQGRNEQFF
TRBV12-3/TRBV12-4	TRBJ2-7	CASSLGRGGHDEQYF
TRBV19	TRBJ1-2	CASKKTSGTAYGYTF
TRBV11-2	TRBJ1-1	CASVGEGTDAFF
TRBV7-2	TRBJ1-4	CASSLDRGQVNEKLFF
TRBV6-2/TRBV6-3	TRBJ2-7	CASSYGQGGYEQYF
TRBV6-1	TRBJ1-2	CASSDNLGYGYTF